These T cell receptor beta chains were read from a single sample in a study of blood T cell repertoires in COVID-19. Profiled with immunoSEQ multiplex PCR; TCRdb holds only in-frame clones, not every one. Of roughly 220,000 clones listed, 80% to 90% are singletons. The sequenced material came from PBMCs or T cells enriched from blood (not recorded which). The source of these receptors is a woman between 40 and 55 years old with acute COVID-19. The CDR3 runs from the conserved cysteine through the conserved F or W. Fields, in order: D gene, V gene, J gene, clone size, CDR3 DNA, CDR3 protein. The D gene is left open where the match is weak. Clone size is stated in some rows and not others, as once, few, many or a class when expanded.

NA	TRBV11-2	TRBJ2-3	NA	TGTGCCAGCAGCCCGAACATTCGCCACACAGATACGCAGTATTTT	CASSPNIRHTDTQYF
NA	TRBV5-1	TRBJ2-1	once	TGCGCCAGCAGCACAGGACTAAACCTCGACAATGAGCAGTTCTTC	CASSTGLNLDNEQFF
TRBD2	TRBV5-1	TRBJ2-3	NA	TGCGCCAGCAGCGCTAGCGGGGGGGCGGTAGATACGCAGTATTTT	CASSASGGAVDTQYF
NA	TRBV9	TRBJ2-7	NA	TGTGCCAGCAGCGTCGGGATTAACAACTACGAGCAGTACTTC	CASSVGINNYEQYF
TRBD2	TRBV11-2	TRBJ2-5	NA	TGTGCCAGCAGCACCCGACTAGCGGGTATCCAAGAGACCCAGTACTTC	CASSTRLAGIQETQYF
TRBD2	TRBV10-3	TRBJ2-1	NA	TGTGCCATCAGTACATTAGCGGGGGCCCCGTTTGAGCAGTTCTTC	CAISTLAGAPFEQFF
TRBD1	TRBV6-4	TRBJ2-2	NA	TGTGCCAGCAGTGCCGGGACAGGGAACACCGGGGAGCTGTTTTTT	CASSAGTGNTGELFF
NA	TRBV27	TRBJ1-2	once	TGTGCCAGCAGTTTATCCAGTCTCTATGGCTACACCTTC	CASSLSSLYGYTF
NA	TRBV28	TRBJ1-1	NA	TGTGCCAGCAGTTCCCAGGGACTTGTGAACACTGAAGCTTTCTTT	CASSSQGLVNTEAFF
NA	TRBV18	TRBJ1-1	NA	TGTGCCAGCTCACCACCTGGCAGGGGGAACACTGAAGCTTTCTTT	CASSPPGRGNTEAFF
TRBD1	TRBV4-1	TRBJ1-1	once	TGCGCCAGCAGCCAAGAGACAGGGTCTGAAGCTTTCTTT	CASSQETGSEAFF